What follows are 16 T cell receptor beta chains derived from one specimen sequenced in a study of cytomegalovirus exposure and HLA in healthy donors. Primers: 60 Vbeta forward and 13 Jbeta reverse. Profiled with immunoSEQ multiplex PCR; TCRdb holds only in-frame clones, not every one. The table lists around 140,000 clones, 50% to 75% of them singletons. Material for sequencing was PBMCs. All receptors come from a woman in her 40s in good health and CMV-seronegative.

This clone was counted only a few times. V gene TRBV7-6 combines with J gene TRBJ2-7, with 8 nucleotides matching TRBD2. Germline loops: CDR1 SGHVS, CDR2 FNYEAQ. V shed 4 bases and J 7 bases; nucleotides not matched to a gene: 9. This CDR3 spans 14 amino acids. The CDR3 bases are TGTGCCAGCAGCTCGACTAGCGCTAGACTTGAGCAGTACTTC. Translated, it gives CASSSTSARLEQYF.

The CDR3 protein is CSVERGINTEAFF. The CDR3 coding sequence is TGCAGCGTTGAAAGGGGGATCAACACTGAAGCTTTCTTT. The genes are TRBV29-1 and TRBJ1-1, with D perhaps matching TRBD1 (6 bases). This CDR3 spans 13 amino acids. Trimming removed 2 bases at V and 2 bases at J, with 9 bases between. Per the germline V gene, CDR1 is SQVTM and CDR2 is ANQGSEA. Drawing the rest from reference TRBV29-1 and TRBJ1-1, the complete variable domain is SAVISQKPSRDICQRGTSLTIQCQVDSQVTMMFWYRQQPGQSLTLIATANQGSEATYESGFVIDKFPISRPNLTFSTLTVSNMSPEDSSIYLCSVERGINTEAFFGQGTRLTVV.

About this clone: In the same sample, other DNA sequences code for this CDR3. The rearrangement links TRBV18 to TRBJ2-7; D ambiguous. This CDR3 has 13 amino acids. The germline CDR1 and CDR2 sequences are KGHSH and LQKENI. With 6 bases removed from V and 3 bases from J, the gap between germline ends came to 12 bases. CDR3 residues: CASSLDTFYEQYF. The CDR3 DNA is TGTGCCAGCTCCCTTGACACTTTCTACGAGCAGTACTTC.

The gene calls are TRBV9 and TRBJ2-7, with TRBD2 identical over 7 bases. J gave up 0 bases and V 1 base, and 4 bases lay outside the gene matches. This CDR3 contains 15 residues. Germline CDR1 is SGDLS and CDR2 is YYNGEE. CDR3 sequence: CASSVTSAYSYEQYF. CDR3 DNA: TGTGCCAGCAGCGTAACTAGCGCCTACTCCTACGAGCAGTACTTC.

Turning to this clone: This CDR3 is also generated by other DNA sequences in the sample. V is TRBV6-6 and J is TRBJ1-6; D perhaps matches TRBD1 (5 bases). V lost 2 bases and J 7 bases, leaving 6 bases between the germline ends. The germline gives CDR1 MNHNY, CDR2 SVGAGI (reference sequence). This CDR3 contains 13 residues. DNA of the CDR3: TGTGCCAGCAGTTACACAGGAAATTCACCCCTCCACTTT. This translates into CASSYTGNSPLHF.

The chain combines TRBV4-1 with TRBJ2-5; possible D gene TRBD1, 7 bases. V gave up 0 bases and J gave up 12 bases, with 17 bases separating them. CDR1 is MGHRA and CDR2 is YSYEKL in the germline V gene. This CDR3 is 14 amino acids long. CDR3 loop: CASSQEGQGGPKYF. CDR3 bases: TGCGCCAGCAGCCAAGAGGGCCAGGGGGGCCCGAAGTACTTC.

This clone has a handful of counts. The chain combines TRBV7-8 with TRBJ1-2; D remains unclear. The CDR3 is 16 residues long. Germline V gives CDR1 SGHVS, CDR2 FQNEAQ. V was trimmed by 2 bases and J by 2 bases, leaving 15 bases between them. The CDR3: CASSLMSPGANYGYTF. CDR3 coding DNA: TGTGCCAGCAGCTTAATGTCTCCGGGAGCCAACTATGGCTACACCTTC.

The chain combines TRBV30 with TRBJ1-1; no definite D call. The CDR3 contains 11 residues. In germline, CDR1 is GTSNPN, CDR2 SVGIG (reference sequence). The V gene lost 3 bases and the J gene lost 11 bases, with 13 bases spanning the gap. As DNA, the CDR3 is TGTGCCTGGAGCGCACCTACTAAGGCTTTCTTT. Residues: CAWSAPTKAFF.

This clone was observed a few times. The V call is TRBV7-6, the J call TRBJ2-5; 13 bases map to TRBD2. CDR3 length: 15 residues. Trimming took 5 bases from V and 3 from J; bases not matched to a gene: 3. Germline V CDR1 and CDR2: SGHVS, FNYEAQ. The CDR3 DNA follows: TGTGCCAGCAGCCCCACTAGCGGGGGGGAAGAGACCCAGTACTTC. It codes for CASSPTSGGEETQYF.

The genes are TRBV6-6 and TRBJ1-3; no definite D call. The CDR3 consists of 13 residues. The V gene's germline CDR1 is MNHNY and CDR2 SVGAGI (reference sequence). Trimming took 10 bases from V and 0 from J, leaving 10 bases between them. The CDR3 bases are TGTGCCACCTACGTGAACTCTGGAAACACCATATATTTT. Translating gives CATYVNSGNTIYF.

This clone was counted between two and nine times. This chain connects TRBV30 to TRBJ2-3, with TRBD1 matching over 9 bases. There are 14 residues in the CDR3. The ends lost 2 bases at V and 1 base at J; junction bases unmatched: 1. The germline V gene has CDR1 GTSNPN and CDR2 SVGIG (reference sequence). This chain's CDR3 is CAWSRDRGTDTQYF. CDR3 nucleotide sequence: TGTGCCTGGAGTCGGGACAGGGGCACAGATACGCAGTATTTT.

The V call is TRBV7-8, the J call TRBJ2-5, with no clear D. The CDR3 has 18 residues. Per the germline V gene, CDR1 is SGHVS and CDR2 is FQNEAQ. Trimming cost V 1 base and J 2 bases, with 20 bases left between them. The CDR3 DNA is TGTGCCAGCAGCTTAGAGCCGCCCTATAAGATTACTCAAGAGACCCAGTACTTC. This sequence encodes CASSLEPPYKITQETQYF.

CDR3: CASSPRWGPGELFF. In nucleotides, the CDR3 is TGTGCCAGCAGCCCTAGATGGGGGCCCGGGGAGCTGTTTTTT. V is TRBV11-1 and J is TRBJ2-2; TRBD1 might be the D (6 bases). V was clipped by 5 bases and J by 6 bases, with 13 bases between them. Germline CDR1 is SGHAT and CDR2 is FQDESV (reference sequence). The CDR3 length is 14 residues.

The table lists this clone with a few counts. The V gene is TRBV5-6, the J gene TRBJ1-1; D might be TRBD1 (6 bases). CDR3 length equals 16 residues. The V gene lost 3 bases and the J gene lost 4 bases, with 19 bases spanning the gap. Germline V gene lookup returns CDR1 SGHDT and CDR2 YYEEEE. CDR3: CASSSPLAGGRTEAFF. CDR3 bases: TGTGCCAGCAGCTCCCCCCTCGCGGGGGGCCGCACTGAAGCTTTCTTT.

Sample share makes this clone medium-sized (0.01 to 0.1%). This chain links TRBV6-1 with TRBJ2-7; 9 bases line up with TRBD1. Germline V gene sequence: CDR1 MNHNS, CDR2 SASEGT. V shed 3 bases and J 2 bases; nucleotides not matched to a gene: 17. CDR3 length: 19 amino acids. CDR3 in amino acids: CASSDFVSGQGPRTYEQYF. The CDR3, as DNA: TGTGCCAGCAGTGATTTCGTGTCGGGACAGGGTCCTAGAACCTACGAGCAGTACTTC.

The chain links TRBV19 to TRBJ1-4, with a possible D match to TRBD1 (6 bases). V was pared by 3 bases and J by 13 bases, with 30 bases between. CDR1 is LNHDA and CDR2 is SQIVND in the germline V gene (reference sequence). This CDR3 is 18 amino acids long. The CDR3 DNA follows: TGTGCCAGTAGTATGAGAGGCCCAACGCCAACAGGGCAAAAAGGACTGTTTTTT. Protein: CASSMRGPTPTGQKGLFF.